This T cell receptor (beta chain) was identified during a study of CD8+ T cells in alopecia areata. Study context: People stayed on tofacitinib for 6 to 18 months, then stopped the drug for 6 months.

Isolated RNA was reverse transcribed into cDNA used as the sequencing template. TCRdb keeps only in-frame clones here, not all; method: immunoSEQ multiplex PCR. Among about 210,000 clones listed, 40% to 45% were seen once. Sample treatment: oral pan-JAK inhibitor, 5-10 mg twice daily. V dropped 7 bases and J dropped 5 bases, with 11 bases sitting between them. The CDR3 loop spans 11 amino acids. In germline, CDR1 is GTSNPN, CDR2 SVGIG (reference sequence). This chain connects TRBV30 to TRBJ1-2; maybe TRBD1 (5 bases). The sequence came from a human donor with alopecia areata. The sequencing used CD4+ T cells sorted from blood, collected around week 37, from a patient treated with tofacitinib. CDR3 DNA: TGTGCCTCCGACCAGGGTTATGGCTACACCTTC. Amino acids: CASDQGYGYTF.